This T cell receptor (beta chain) is drawn from a study of blood T cell repertoires in COVID-19. In the study overall: The study drew acute and convalescent COVID-19 samples from the United States, Italy and Spain. PBMCs, B-cell-depleted T cells, or T cells provided the cDNA or gDNA that made up the material.

Original methodology: How many nucleated cells were present was estimated from reference gene primer amplification. Clones were read by immunoSEQ multiplex PCR, and TCRdb kept only the in-frame ones, dropping some. V and J calls and clone size are as listed in that table; D and trimming were resolved from the DNA. The sample yields 350,000 to 450,000 clones, around 84% seen once. Trimming removed 2 bases from V and 5 bases from J, with 7 bases in between. The CDR3 is 13 residues long. Germline CDR1 is KGHSH and CDR2 is LQKENI. The sequence came from a woman aged 18-30 years with acute or convalescent COVID-19. The chain couples TRBV18 to TRBJ2-1, with no clear D. The specimen sequenced was peripheral blood. CDR3 coding DNA: TGTGCCAGCTCACCAGGCGACAACAATGAGCAGTTCTTC. Residues: CASSPGDNNEQFF.